This T cell receptor (beta chain) came from a study of T cell changes during pregnancy in multiple sclerosis. Assay used: immunoSEQ multiplex PCR; TCRdb lists only in-frame clones, some missing. The data show more than 25,000 clones, about 88% seen once. CDR3 length equals 12 residues. CDR1 and CDR2 (germline): ENHRY, SYGVKD. V lost 11 bases and J lost 1, with 11 bases in between. This chain links TRBV10-3 with TRBJ1-1; no clear D. This sequence originates from a female donor with multiple sclerosis, enrolled in a pregnancy study. This specimen was CD8+ T cells from peripheral blood mononuclear cells, taken after pregnancy. The CDR3 spells CAAVATNTEAFF. Written as DNA, the CDR3 is TGTGCCGCCGTGGCAACGAACACTGAAGCTTTCTTT.